Given below is one T cell receptor beta chain in context. Libraries were prepared by immunoSEQ multiplex PCR; TCRdb keeps only in-frame clonotypes and omits some of them. The sample holds roughly 200,000 clones, 84% seen once. This record comes from a study of blood T cell repertoires in COVID-19. Looking at the study overall: Samples of COVID-19 (acute and convalescent) were obtained from the United States, Italy and Spain. T cells, B-cell-depleted T cells, or PBMCs supplied cDNA or gDNA.

The CDR3 is 16 residues long. V was shortened by 1 base and J by 0 bases, with 9 bases between the two germline ends. In germline, CDR1 is KGHSH, CDR2 LQKENI. Sample: peripheral blood. The rearrangement uses TRBV18 and TRBJ2-2; possibly TRBD1 for D (5 bases). This sequence originates from an elderly woman with COVID-19, enrolled during active disease. The CDR3 coding sequence is TGTGCCAGCTCACCACTAGACAGTCCGAACACCGGGGAGCTGTTTTTT. Amino acid sequence: CASSPLDSPNTGELFF. Combining the CDR3 with reference TRBV18 and TRBJ2-2 gives the whole variable domain NAGVMQNPRHLVRRRGQEARLRCSPMKGHSHVYWYRQLPEEGLKFMVYLQKENIIDESGMPKERFSAEFPKEGPSILRIQQVVRGDSAAYFCASSPLDSPNTGELFFGEGSRLTVL.